This T cell receptor (beta chain) was profiled in a study of blood T cell repertoires in COVID-19 (dated by TCRdb to 2020 to 2022). General notes on the study: Samples covering the acute and convalescent phases of COVID-19 were provided by collaborators in the United States, Italy and Spain. Nearly every sample came with metadata listing a de-identified subject ID, COVID-19 status, age in years and sex. The material from the prospective study consisted of cDNA or gDNA derived from T cells, B-cell-depleted T cells, or PBMCs. The repertoires were made available in a free public database intended to serve as a resource for research on the immune response to SARS-CoV-2. Where HLA class I and class II types were available, the types were taken from metadata supplied by the sample provider, not from assay-based typing. The samples were drawn from two sources: the first 160 participants of the ongoing ImmuneRACE study, and 1,200 or so subjects contributed by 6 global collaborators. Deeply sampled blood TCRbeta repertoires from subjects exposed to, actively infected with, or recovered from COVID-19 were included in the dataset.

One collaborating source in Seattle enrolled patients while the patients were actively infected and followed the patients over time throughout the course of disease. Each collaborating institution followed its own protocols to collect whole blood in K2EDTA tubes. For TCRbeta analysis, collaborators shipped samples in one of three forms: frozen whole blood, isolated PBMCs, or DNA extracted from either of those sample types. This clone was recorded once. The antigen it binds to is not known. Per-base qualities were not stored, and no clone one base away is much larger. The CDR3 measures 14 amino acids from cysteine to phenylalanine. Of the read, only the CDR3 DNA is kept; its 42 bases are in frame from base 1. V trim: 3 bases; J trim: 8 bases; unmatched bases: 7. The germline V gene yields KGHSH for CDR1 and LQKENI for CDR2. The full study reports these points: How much clinical and demographic metadata was included differed by source and by participant, and the metadata was provided uncurated.

TCRbeta CDR3 regions were amplified from genomic DNA by means of the immunoSEQ Assay, a bias-controlled multiplex PCR. Concerning the study's data processing: The number of nucleated cells in each sample was estimated by amplification of reference gene primers within the assay. To quantify the absolute abundance of each unique TCRbeta CDR3 rearrangement, sequence reads were collapsed and filtered. Productive Simpson clonality was computed per sample as the square root of Simpson's diversity index over productive rearrangements. The table was pulled from immuneACCESS by TCRdb, which kept in-frame rearrangements only. Such tables lose some clones; where checked, under half of the loss comes from unresolved V genes, and the rest has no known cause. D and trimming come from the DNA, and the V and J calls and clone size come from that table. A total of approximately 300,000 clones appear in this sample, under 90% of them only once. About 2% of the sample belongs to the ten largest clones.

Recombination joined TRBV18 with TRBJ2-1; 7 middle bases align to TRBD1. Sequencing used peripheral blood. The TCR originated in a woman in her 30s with COVID-19, enrolled during active disease. The CDR3 reads as follows: CASSPGTALDEQFF. The nucleotide sequence reads as follows: TGTGCCAGCTCACCGGGGACAGCTTTGGATGAGCAGTTCTTC.